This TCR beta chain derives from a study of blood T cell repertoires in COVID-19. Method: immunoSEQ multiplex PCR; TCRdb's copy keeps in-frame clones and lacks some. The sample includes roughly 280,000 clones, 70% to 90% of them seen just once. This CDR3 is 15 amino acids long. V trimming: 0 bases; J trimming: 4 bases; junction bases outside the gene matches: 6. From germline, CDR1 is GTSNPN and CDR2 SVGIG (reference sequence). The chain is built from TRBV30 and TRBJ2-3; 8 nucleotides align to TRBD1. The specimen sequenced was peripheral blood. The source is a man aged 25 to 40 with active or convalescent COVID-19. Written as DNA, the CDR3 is TGTGCCTGGAGTGTATTCCAGGGGGCTGCAGATACGCAGTATTTT. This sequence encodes CAWSVFQGAADTQYF.